Listed here are 2 T cell receptor beta chains from one sample, sequenced in a study of regulatory T cells. The antigens of these receptors remain unknown. General study findings and limits: In CD3G-deficient patients, conventional CD4+ T cells were enriched for hydrophobic CDR3 residues at positions 6 and 7.

The PCR used 52 TRBV and 13 TRBJ primers. TCRdb's table, derived via immunoSEQ multiplex PCR, lists solely in-frame clones and lacks some. The sample lists about 17,000 clones, around 84% seen once, with about 8% in the top ten. The sequenced material came from conventional CD4+ T cells sorted from blood. The receptors were sampled from a person aged 30 to 40 with CD3G deficiency.

Here the CDR3 reads CASSEKARSSYEQYF. CDR3 sequence (DNA): TGTGCCAGCAGTGAAAAGGCCAGGAGCTCCTACGAGCAGTACTTC. The chain carries TRBV6-1 and TRBJ2-7, with no clear D. The CDR3 has 15 amino acids. V dropped 2 bases and J dropped 0 bases, with 11 bases sitting between them. Germline V gene data show CDR1 as MNHNS and CDR2 as SASEGT.

The chain combines TRBV28 with TRBJ1-5, with D perhaps TRBD1 (5 bases). V was pared by 3 bases and J by 7 bases, with 19 bases between. Germline V CDR1 and CDR2: MDHEN, SYDVKM. This CDR3 contains 16 residues. The CDR3 DNA reads as TGTGCCAGCAGTTTGCAGGGAGTACCCTCCGGGCAGCCCCAGCATTTT. It yields the protein CASSLQGVPSGQPQHF.